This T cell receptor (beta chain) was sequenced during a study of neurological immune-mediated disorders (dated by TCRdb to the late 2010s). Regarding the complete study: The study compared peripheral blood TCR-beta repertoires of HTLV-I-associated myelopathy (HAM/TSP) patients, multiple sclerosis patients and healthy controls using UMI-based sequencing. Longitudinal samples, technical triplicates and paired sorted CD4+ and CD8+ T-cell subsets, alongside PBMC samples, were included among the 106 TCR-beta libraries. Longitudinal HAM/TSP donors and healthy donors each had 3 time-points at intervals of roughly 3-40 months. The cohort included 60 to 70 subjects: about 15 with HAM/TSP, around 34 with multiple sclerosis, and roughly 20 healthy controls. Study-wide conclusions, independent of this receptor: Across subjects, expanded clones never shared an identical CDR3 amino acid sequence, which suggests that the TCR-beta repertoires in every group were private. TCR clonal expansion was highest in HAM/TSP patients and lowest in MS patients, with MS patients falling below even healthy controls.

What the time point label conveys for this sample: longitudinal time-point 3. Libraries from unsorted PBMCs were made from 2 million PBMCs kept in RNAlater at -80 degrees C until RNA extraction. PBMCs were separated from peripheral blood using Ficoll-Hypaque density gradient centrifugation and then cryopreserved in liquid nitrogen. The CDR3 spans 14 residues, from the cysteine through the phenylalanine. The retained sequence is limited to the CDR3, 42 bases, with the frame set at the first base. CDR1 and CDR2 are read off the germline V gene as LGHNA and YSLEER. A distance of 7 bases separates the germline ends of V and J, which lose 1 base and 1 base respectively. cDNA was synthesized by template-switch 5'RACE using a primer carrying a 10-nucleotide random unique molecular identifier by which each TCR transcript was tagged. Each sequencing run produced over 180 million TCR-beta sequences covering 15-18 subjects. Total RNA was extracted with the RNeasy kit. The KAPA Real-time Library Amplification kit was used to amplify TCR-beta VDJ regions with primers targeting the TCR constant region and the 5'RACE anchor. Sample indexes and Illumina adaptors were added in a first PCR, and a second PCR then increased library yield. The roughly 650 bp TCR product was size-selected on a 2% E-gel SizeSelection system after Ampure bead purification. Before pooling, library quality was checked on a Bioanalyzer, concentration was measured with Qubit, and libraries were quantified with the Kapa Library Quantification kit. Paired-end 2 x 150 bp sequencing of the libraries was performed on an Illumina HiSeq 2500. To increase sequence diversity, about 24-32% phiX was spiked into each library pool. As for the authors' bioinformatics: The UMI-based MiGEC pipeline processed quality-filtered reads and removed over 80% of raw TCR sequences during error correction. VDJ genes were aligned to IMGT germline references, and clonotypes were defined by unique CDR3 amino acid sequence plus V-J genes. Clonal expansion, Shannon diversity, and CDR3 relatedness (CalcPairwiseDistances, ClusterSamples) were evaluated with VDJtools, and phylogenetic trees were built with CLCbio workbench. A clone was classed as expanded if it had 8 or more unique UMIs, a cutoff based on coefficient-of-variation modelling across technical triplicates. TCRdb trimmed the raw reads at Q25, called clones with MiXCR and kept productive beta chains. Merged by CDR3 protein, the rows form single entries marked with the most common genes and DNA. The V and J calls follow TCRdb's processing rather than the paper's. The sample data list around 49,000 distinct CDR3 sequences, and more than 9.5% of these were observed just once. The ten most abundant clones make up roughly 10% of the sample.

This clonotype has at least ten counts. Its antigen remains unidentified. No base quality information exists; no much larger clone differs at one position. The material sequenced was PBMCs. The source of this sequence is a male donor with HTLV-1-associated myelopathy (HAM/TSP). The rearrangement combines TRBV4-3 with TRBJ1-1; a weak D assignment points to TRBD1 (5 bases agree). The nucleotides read TGCGCCAGCAGCCAAGGACAGAGGAACACTGAAGCTTTCTTT. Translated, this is CASSQGQRNTEAFF.